The following is a T cell receptor beta chain sequence with its context. The antigen this receptor binds is unknown. Base-call qualities are not available, and no considerably larger clone is one nucleotide away. Libraries were made using the immunoSEQ multiplex PCR assay. For the multiplex PCR, a mixture combining 60 forward primers for TCR Vbeta segments and 13 reverse primers for TCR Jbeta segments was used. The CDR3 region of rearranged TCR beta genes was amplified from genomic DNA by a multiplex PCR assay. The Illumina HiSeq System was used to sequence the amplified TCR beta libraries as 87-base-pair reads. Per the original workflow: In a later analysis, approximately 74 million unique TCR beta chains were counted across the 500 to 850 repertoires, and roughly 10 million of these chains were shared by at least two donors. To remove PCR and sequencing errors, raw reads were error-corrected and collapsed into unique sequences using a nearest-neighbor algorithm that merged closely related sequences. V, D and J gene segments were assigned by aligning CDR3 sequences to IMGT reference sequences. For a sequence to be retained, a match of at least six nucleotides was required to both a V gene segment and a J gene segment. A rearrangement was called productive if the CDR3 had no stop codons and remained in frame with V and J, and every other rearrangement was called non-productive. CDR3 was defined according to IMGT convention as the region running from the second conserved V-encoded cysteine to the conserved J-encoded phenylalanine. The earlier analysis of about 560 of the donors excluded any sequence lacking an unambiguous match to a single V gene segment. An earlier analysis of just under 600 of the donors called V segments functional above 56.7% productive rearrangements and segregating when the between-donor standard deviation exceeded 5%. A statistical classification framework was built to diagnose cytomegalovirus status from the catalog of TCR beta chain sequences. In a later analysis, V and J genes were assigned by comparing TCR nucleotide sequences against IMGT/GENE-DB human TR gene sequences. Using the TCRdist pipeline, a later analysis assigned CDR3 sequences along with most-parsimonious VDJ recombination scenarios. In a later analysis, every TCR beta chain was defined by the combination of its CDR3 amino acid sequence and its V-gene family, and reads without a unique V-gene family were dropped. As a way to deal with suspected cross-contamination and a sequencing artifact, a later analysis dropped approximately 590 nucleotide sequences that were highly shared and had low generation probability. A later analysis calculated a clonal expansion index for each public chain from normalized within-repertoire ranks of inferred template counts. Generation probabilities in a later analysis came from a VDJ recombination model fitted to out-of-frame rearrangements, and those results were checked against IGoR. In a later analysis, hypergeometric tests were used to score TCR-TCR, TCR-HLA and TCR-CMV co-occurrence, with a repertoire-size bias correction applied to TCR pairs. False discovery rates were estimated in a later analysis by permuting HLA or CMV assignments 20 times. A later analysis grouped co-occurring TCRs with DBSCAN, adding TCRdist sequence similarity when clustering within HLA-allele-positive subsets. For co-occurrence clustering, repertoires with fewer than 30,000 or more than 120,000 public chains were excluded, along with a handful of repertoires with anomalous nucleotide sharing. TCRdb took this table from immuneACCESS and kept in-frame rearrangements with V and J called. Such tables lack part of the clones; where checked against another copy, unresolved V genes explain under half of the gap, and the rest is unexplained. For V, J and clone size, that table is used; D and trimming come from the DNA. This sample holds hundreds of thousands of clones; approximately 84% were observed only once. 0.58% of the sample lies in the top ten.

The cohort consisted of 650 to 850 healthy bone marrow donors. Cohort members were all nominally healthy when sampled, although unrecorded immune exposures were likely present. The donor was CMV seronegative and was included in the group of a few hundred seronegative cohort members. A peripheral blood sample was collected from each donor, and TCR beta sequencing was performed on peripheral blood mononuclear cells. Genomic DNA extraction from the blood cell samples was performed with the Qiagen DNeasy Blood Extraction Kit. The germline V gene gives CDR1 as SQVTM and CDR2 as ANQGSEA. V is cut by 1 base and J by 4 bases, and the space between the germline ends is 10 bases. From cysteine to phenylalanine, the CDR3 is 13 amino acids long. Just CDR3 DNA is preserved here, 39 bases in frame from base 1. The data originate from a study of cytomegalovirus exposure and HLA in healthy donors (dated by TCRdb to about 2017). Regarding the complete study: An earlier analysis of approximately 640 of the donors reported approximately 300 Gb of sequence data and some 120 million unique TCR beta sequences from about 180 million T cells. An early release that covered about 640 HLA-typed donors contained approximately 300 gigabases of sequencing data and around 80 million unique TCR sequences. Of the approximately 370 genotyped donors, more than 75% were placed in the genetic ancestry cluster associated with self-reported Caucasian donors. The study aimed to test whether cataloging public T cell receptors could reveal signatures of past pathogen exposure. Using immunosequencing, the study profiled T cell repertoires from 550 to 750 subjects and related those repertoires to cytomegalovirus serostatus. A separate validation cohort of 100 to 150 different subjects was used in addition to the roughly 620-subject first cohort. To predict cytomegalovirus infection status, the study brought together high-throughput TCR immunosequencing, statistical association of individual TCRs with disease status, and machine learning. To study patterns of TCR occurrence, a later analysis re-analyzed previously published TCR beta repertoires from 666 donors and added high-resolution HLA genotyping. Rather than using new phenotypic data, the later analysis identified candidate immune exposures from TCR beta sequences and from how often those sequences occurred across donors. An earlier analysis of around 640 of the donors used high-throughput TCR beta sequencing to judge whether each TCR beta V gene segment behaved as functional or pseudogenic. Donor age, sex, ethnicity and CMV serostatus were compiled together with the repertoire data. A later genetic analysis took genome-wide SNP genotypes for about 55% of the 666 donors and used that subset as a discovery cohort. Every discovery cohort repertoire had been produced on one sequencing platform. HLA typing covered class I and class II loci at four-digit resolution. The number of typed donors differed by locus: about 620-640 for A, B, C, DRB1 and DQB1; 522 for DQA1; 606 for DPA1; and 400 to 480 for DPB1. Four or five DR-DQ haplotypes were handled as single units for association and clustering because linkage in the cohort was strong. Among around 400 genotyped donors of the cohort, an average of roughly 230,000 unique TCR beta nucleotide sequences was sequenced per donor, of which about 18% were non-productive.

General study outcomes and caveats: Some IMGT-functional V segments, including TRBV6-2 and TRBV6-3, could not be told apart with the 87-base-pair reads, so those segments were excluded. A further reported finding was that TCR beta sequences accurately predicted the HLA-A and HLA-B alleles for most subjects in the first cohort. Because HLA typing was unavailable for some donors at each locus, only the typed subset was used in association tests. Strong co-occurrence of HLA alleles, especially DR and DQ, made assigning TCR associations to individual alleles difficult. A later analysis found that TCR association rates varied across HLA loci, with DRB1 alleles showing the most associated TCRs and HLA-C alleles the fewest. In both the original and validation cohorts, the classifier was reported to diagnose cytomegalovirus status with high specificity and sensitivity. Because counts were too low, fewer than 20 rarely observed V segments, including chromosome 9 orphons, were excluded from the earlier analysis of several hundred of the donors. In a later analysis, most CMV-associated TCR beta chains were found to appear HLA-restricted, with HLA associations seemingly driven largely by CMV exposure. The study gave a list of roughly 150 TCR beta chains associated with cytomegalovirus. The cohort was sequenced for TCR beta chains only, and without alpha or paired-chain data the features that could be detected were limited. A cluster of highly shared sequence variants was judged likely to be a technical artifact of the sequencing pipeline. Across donors, most TCR sequences were observed very rarely, whereas some public TCRs were present in many individuals. In a later genetic analysis, a missense DCLRE1C variant was associated with V-gene and J-gene trimming of TCR beta chains, and the association was replicated in an independent cohort. For the cohort, immune exposure information was limited to CMV serostatus. It was suggested by the authors that the approach could potentially be generalized to other disease states and immunological phenotypes. The presence/absence analyses assumed that sequencing depth was roughly uniform across donors, and that assumption may not be true. At a false discovery rate of 0.05, a later analysis linked about 16,000 TCR beta sequences to specific HLA alleles. According to a later analysis, parvovirus B19, influenza, CMV and Epstein-Barr virus appeared linked to several top co-occurrence clusters. A few of the identified cytomegalovirus-associated TCR beta chains were confirmed in vitro to be specific for cytomegalovirus antigens. A later analysis found that HLA-associated TCR beta chains were more clonally expanded and had lower generation probabilities than equally common non-associated chains. In an earlier analysis of some 540 of the donors, most TCR beta V segments appeared in productive rearrangements about 90% or about 30% of the time, broadly matching IMGT annotations. Compared with the approximately 710-donor mean, donors in an Asian-associated ancestry cluster had fewer N-insertions in productive TCRs, according to a later genetic analysis. Correlated functional status among segregating V segments might be attributable to linkage disequilibrium, but an unknown experimental factor could not be ruled out.

Input material: PBMCs. This chain is built from TRBV29-1 and TRBJ1-1; no D segment can be confidently identified. The receptor comes from a woman aged 40 to 50 in good health and CMV-seronegative. The CDR3 here reads CSVEGEKATEAFF. In nucleotide form, the sequence is TGCAGCGTTGAAGGGGAGAAGGCCACTGAAGCTTTCTTT.